This T cell receptor beta chain was retrieved from a study of T-cell reconstitution after alpha-beta-depleted transplantation in children. Study results and caveats: At the one-year point after transplant, T-cell counts and TCRbeta diversity were found to come mostly from T cells that had been newly produced. There were reportedly several hundred expanded graft clones from which alpha-beta T cells came about two months after transplant. Some patients' high day-60 TCRbeta diversity was traced to surviving recipient T cells and thymic progenitors.

Library preparation (for TCRbeta) was performed with unique molecular identifiers. TCRdb re-called the PCR reads with MiXCR, one entry per CDR3 protein. The sample has approximately 500,000 distinct CDR3 sequences, approximately 10% seen once. This CDR3 contains 17 residues. The V gene lost 3 bases and the J gene lost 2 bases, with 17 bases spanning the gap. This clonotype occurred many times. Its antigen is currently unknown. The receptor's source is a child aged 2-15 years with inherited bone marrow failure, due to receive a stem cell transplant. The chain is built from TRBV12-3 or TRBV12-4 and TRBJ2-1; possibly TRBD2 for D (6 bases). This sample comprised PBMCs, obtained before TCRalphabeta/CD19-depleted stem cell transplant. CDR3 coding DNA: TGTGCCAGCAGTTTGGCGGGACTCCTCAACCCCTACAATGAGCAGTTCTTC. Translated, it gives CASSLAGLLNPYNEQFF.